The entry below gives a single T cell receptor (beta chain) sequence along with its context. Its matching antigen is unknown. TCRdb keeps only in-frame clones here, not all; method: immunoSEQ multiplex PCR. The data contain 55,000 to 75,000 clones, 91% of them seen just once; the ten biggest clones take up about 3.2%. This sample is part of a study of cytomegalovirus exposure and HLA in healthy donors. Study-wide context: The same platform was used for the 100 to 150 validation repertoires and the roughly 700 first-cohort repertoires, a later analysis reported. Overall study results and limits: Rarity characterized most TCR sequences, yet some public TCRs appeared in many donors. The tendency of first-cohort TCR clusters to co-occur in the 120 or so validation repertoires emerged from a later analysis.

CDR1 SQVTM and CDR2 ANQGSEA come from the germline V gene. This CDR3 region has 16 residues. After removal of 5 bases from V and 4 bases from J, the junction contained 15 bases not matched to a gene. The donors formed part of the approximately 120-subject validation cohort, distinct from the approximately 670-subject first cohort. This chain links TRBV29-1 with TRBJ2-5; 8 bases agree with TRBD1. The sequenced sample was PBMCs. This clonotype originated in a man younger than 30 in good health and CMV-seronegative. CDR3 loop: CSVTDRVTAWRETQYF. The CDR3 nucleotides are TGCAGCGTTACGGACAGGGTGACGGCCTGGCGAGAGACCCAGTACTTC.